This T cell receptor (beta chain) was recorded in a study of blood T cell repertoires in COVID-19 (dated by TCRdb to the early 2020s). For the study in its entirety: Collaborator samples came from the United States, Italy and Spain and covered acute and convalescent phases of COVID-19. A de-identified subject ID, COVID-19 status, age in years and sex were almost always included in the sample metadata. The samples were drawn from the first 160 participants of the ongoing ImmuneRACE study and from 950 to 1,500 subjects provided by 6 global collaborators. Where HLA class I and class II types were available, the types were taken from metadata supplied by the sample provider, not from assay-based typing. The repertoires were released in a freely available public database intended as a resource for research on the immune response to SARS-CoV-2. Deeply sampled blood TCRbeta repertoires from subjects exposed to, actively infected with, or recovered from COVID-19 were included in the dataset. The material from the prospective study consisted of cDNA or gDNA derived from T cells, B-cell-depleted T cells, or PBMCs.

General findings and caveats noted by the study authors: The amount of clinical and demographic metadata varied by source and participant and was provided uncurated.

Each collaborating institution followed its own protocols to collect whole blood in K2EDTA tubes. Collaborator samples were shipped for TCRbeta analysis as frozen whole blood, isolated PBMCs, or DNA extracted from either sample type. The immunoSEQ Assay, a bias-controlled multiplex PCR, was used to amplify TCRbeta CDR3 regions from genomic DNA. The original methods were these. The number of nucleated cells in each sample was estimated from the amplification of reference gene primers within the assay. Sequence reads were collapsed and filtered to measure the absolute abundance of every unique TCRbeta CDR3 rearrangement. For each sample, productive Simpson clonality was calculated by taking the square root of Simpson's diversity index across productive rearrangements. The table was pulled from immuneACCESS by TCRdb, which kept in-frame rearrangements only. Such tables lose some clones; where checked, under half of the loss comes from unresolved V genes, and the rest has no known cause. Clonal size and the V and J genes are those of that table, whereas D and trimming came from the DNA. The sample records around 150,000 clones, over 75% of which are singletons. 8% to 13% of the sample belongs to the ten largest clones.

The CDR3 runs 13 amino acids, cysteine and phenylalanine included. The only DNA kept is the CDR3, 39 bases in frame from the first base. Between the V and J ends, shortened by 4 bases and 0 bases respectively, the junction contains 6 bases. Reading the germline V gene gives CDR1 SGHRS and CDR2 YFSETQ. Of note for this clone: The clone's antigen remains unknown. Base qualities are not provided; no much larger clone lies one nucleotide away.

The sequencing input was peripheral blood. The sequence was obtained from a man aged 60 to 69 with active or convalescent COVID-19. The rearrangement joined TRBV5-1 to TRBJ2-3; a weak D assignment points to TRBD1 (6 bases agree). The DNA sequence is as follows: TGCGCCAGCAGCCAGGGGAGCACAGATACGCAGTATTTT. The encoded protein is CASSQGSTDTQYF.